This T cell receptor beta chain was retrieved from a study of OX40 agonist ivuxolimab in advanced cancers. Whole-study results and caveats: There was clonal expansion of CD4+ and CD8+ blood T cells by week 6 at 0.1 to 3.0 mg/kg. The study did not work out the antigen specificity of the expanded peripheral T cells.

Profiled with immunoSEQ multiplex PCR; TCRdb holds only in-frame clones, not every one. The sample records roughly 48,000 clones, about four fifths being singletons. As regards this clone: The antigen is undetermined.

V lost 1 base and J lost 8; bases outside the gene matches: 6. The CDR3 is 15 residues long. CDR1 and CDR2 from the germline V gene are SGDLS and YYNGEE. Sequenced material: CD4+ or CD8+ T cells sorted from blood, taken in a trial of the OX40 agonist ivuxolimab. This chain connects TRBV9 to TRBJ2-1, with TRBD2 matching 10 bases. The sequence came from an adult with an advanced solid tumor such as melanoma, head and neck, liver or kidney cancer. The CDR3 sequence is CASSVRAGGLYEQFF. The CDR3 DNA reads TGTGCCAGCAGCGTAAGAGCGGGGGGGCTGTATGAGCAGTTCTTC.